A single TCR beta chain is shown here with its context. Its antigen is still unknown. These data belong to a study of radiotherapy plus CTLA-4 blockade in lung cancer. Study context: Among enrolled patients, under 20% responded and about 34% achieved disease control. Study-wide findings and caveats: An expansion of tumor-derived TCR clones occurred in blood after radiotherapy plus ipilimumab. Early clonal dynamics of blood T cells, together with interferon-beta, were reported as the best response predictor.

The CDR3 has 13 residues. V gave up 1 base and J gave up 6 bases, with 8 bases separating them. Germline V gene data show CDR1 as SGHVS and CDR2 as FQNEAQ. The table came from immunoSEQ multiplex PCR; TCRdb's copy has only in-frame clones and leaves some out. The table has approximately 81,000 clones, 78% seen once. Specimen: peripheral blood, collected from a patient treated with radiotherapy plus ipilimumab. The TCR originated in a human donor with non-small cell lung cancer who had a partial response to radiotherapy plus ipilimumab. Some clones in this sample may be carry-over from other donors' samples. The V gene is TRBV7-8, the J gene TRBJ2-3, with no clear D. The CDR3 coding sequence is TGTGCCAGCAGCTTAGAGATACAGGATACGCAGTATTTT. It translates to CASSLEIQDTQYF.